The 14 T cell receptor beta chains presented below share a single source sample, sequenced in a study of blood T cell repertoires in COVID-19. The data were produced by immunoSEQ multiplex PCR, yet TCRdb's version contains in-frame clones alone and is incomplete. Found here are 99,000 or so clones, 85% to 90% of them singletons; the top ten hold around 3.9%. The sequencing sample was made of peripheral blood. These receptors all come from a man aged 50 or older with acute or convalescent COVID-19.

This clone was counted between two and nine times. This rearrangement joins TRBV24-1 to TRBJ2-1, with D perhaps matching TRBD1 (5 bases). Trimming removed 4 bases at V and 8 bases at J, with 11 bases between. CDR3 length equals 13 residues. The germline CDR1 and CDR2 sequences are KGHDR and SFDVKD. As DNA, the CDR3 is TGTGCCACCAGTGACCCCAGGGCCCATGAGCAGTTCTTC. This encodes CATSDPRAHEQFF.

V is TRBV6-5 and J is TRBJ2-1; TRBD2 matches 10 bases. The V gene end was trimmed by 5 bases and the J gene end by 10 bases; junction bases not matched to a gene: 8. This CDR3 contains 14 residues. Germline V gene sequence: CDR1 MNHEY, CDR2 SVGAGI. The chain's CDR3 is CASSNGLAASEQFF. DNA for the CDR3: TGTGCCAGCAGTAACGGACTAGCGGCCAGCGAGCAGTTCTTC.

The chain recombines TRBV4-1 with TRBJ2-7; 9 nucleotides align to TRBD2. The CDR3 is made up of 15 amino acids. The V segment lost 2 bases and the J segment 2 bases; nucleotides outside the gene matches: 4. Germline values: CDR1 MGHRA, CDR2 YSYEKL. This chain's CDR3 is CASSQRTSEAYEQYF. The CDR3 DNA reads as TGCGCCAGCAGCCAACGGACTAGCGAGGCCTACGAGCAGTACTTC.

V gene TRBV5-1 combines with J gene TRBJ2-4, with unresolved D. This CDR3 region has 15 residues. CDR1 and CDR2 from the germline V gene are SGHRS and YFSETQ. V lost 4 bases, J lost 0 bases, and 11 bases lay in between. The DNA for the CDR3 is TGCGCCAGCAGCGGAGACCCGTTAGCCAAAAACATTCAGTACTTC. Translating it yields CASSGDPLAKNIQYF.

The chain is built from TRBV7-9 and TRBJ2-1, with 7 positions matching TRBD2. Looked up from germline, CDR1 is SEHNR and CDR2 is FQNEAQ (reference sequence). V was clipped by 5 bases and J by 5 bases; unmatched bases: 12. The CDR3 is 16 residues long. The CDR3 coding sequence is TGTGCCAGCAGCCGGGCGGGCGGGAGCGGAGACAATGAGCAGTTCTTC. Its translation: CASSRAGGSGDNEQFF.

V and J are TRBV28 and TRBJ2-7, with 7 bases that match TRBD1. This CDR3 has 12 residues. Per the germline V gene, CDR1 is MDHEN and CDR2 is SYDVKM. J lost 3 bases, V lost 8 bases, and 4 bases had no gene match. The CDR3 sequence is CASLRDSYEQYF. DNA of the CDR3: TGTGCCAGCCTGAGGGACAGCTACGAGCAGTACTTC.

This chain connects TRBV10-3 to TRBJ2-2, with 7 nucleotides matching TRBD1. J lost 5 bases, V lost 4 bases, and 7 bases had no gene match. CDR3 length equals 15 residues. Germline CDR1 and CDR2: ENHRY and SYGVKD. CDR3 nucleotide sequence: TGTGCCATCAGTGTCCAACAACAGGGGACCGGGGAGCTGTTTTTT. It translates to CAISVQQQGTGELFF.

The rearrangement links TRBV29-1 to TRBJ2-2; D ambiguous. Germline loops: CDR1 SQVTM, CDR2 ANQGSEA. The CDR3 totals 13 residues. V lost 7 bases and J lost 0, with 9 bases in between. The CDR3 bases are TGCAGCGCCGCGGAGTCGAACACCGGGGAGCTGTTTTTT. It specifies CSAAESNTGELFF.

This clone was seen only a few times. The CDR3 DNA reads TGTGCCAGCAGGGATCCCCCAGGGTATCAGCAGTTCTTC. Its protein product is CASRDPPGYQQFF. The gene calls are TRBV12-3 or TRBV12-4 and TRBJ2-1; D is perhaps TRBD1 (5 bases). The CDR3 consists of 13 residues. Trimming cost V 6 bases and J 11 bases, with 17 bases left between them.

This chain joins TRBV12-3 or TRBV12-4 and TRBJ2-5; D gene unclear. This CDR3 comprises 12 residues. Between the trimmed V and J ends, which lost 7 bases and 5 bases, there was a span of 11 bases. CDR3 sequence reads: CASTPAEETQYF. CDR3 coding DNA: TGTGCCAGCACCCCCGCCGAGGAGACCCAGTACTTC.

This chain connects TRBV6-5 to TRBJ2-1; no clear D. V was trimmed by 5 bases and J by 9 bases, leaving 14 bases between them. The V gene's germline CDR1 is MNHEY and CDR2 SVGAGI. The length of the CDR3 is 13 residues. The CDR3 loop is CASSPRSLGEQFF. In DNA, the CDR3 is TGTGCCAGCAGTCCCCGTAGCCTGGGTGAGCAGTTCTTC.

The rearrangement uses TRBV16 and TRBJ2-5; D may be TRBD2 (6 bases). CDR3 size: 16 residues. Germline V CDR1 and CDR2: KGHSY, FQNENV. V was cut by 2 bases and J by 2 bases, with 15 bases left in between. Here the CDR3 DNA reads TGTGCCAGCAGCCAAGGGATAGCGGTTGGACAAGAGACCCAGTACTTC. Translation gives CASSQGIAVGQETQYF.

The chain recombines TRBV7-9 with TRBJ2-2; the match to TRBD1 covers 8 bases. The germline gives CDR1 SEHNR, CDR2 FQNEAQ (reference sequence). V lost 5 bases, J lost 5 bases, and 10 bases stayed unmatched. The CDR3 totals 16 residues. CDR3 loop: CASSKRDRTATGELFF. DNA for the CDR3: TGTGCCAGCAGCAAACGGGACAGGACCGCTACCGGGGAGCTGTTTTTT.

V and J are TRBV5-4 and TRBJ2-3, with TRBD2 matching over 8 bases. Germline values: CDR1 SGHNT, CDR2 YYREEE (reference sequence). The J segment lost 7 bases and the V segment lost 0 bases, leaving 7 bases of the junction unmatched. The CDR3 is 15 residues long. The CDR3 loop reads CASSLGSGGLNTQYF. The CDR3 coding sequence is TGTGCCAGCAGCTTGGGGTCGGGGGGGCTGAATACGCAGTATTTT.